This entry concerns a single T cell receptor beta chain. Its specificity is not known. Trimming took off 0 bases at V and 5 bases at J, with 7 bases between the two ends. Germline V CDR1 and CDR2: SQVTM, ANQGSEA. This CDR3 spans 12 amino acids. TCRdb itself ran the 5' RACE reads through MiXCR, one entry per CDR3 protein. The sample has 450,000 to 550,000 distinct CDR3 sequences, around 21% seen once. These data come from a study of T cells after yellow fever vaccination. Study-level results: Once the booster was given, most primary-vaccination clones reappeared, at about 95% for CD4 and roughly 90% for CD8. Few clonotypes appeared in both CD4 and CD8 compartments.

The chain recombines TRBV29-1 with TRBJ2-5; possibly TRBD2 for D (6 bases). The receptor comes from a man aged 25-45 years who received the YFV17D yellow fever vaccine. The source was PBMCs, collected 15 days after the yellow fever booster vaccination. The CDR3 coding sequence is TGCAGCGTTGAAGAAGGAGGGGAGACCCAGTACTTC. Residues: CSVEEGGETQYF.